The source of this T cell receptor (beta chain) is a study of T-cell memory formation after mild COVID-19. 5'RACE, which relied on constant-segment primers, yielded TCR alpha and TCR beta cDNA libraries carrying sample barcodes and UMIs. TCRdb independently ran MiXCR on the 5' RACE reads; one entry per CDR3 protein. The sample shows more than 150,000 distinct CDR3 sequences, less than 20% of them seen only once. The receptor was isolated from a man aged 18-30 years who had mild COVID-19 (a few samples of this study predate the infection). Cell type and time point are not known. Material for sequencing was PBMCs or a T cell subset sorted from them (not recorded which).

As DNA, the CDR3 is TGTGCCAGCAGCTCCGGGGGGCCCTCTAACTATGGCTACACCTTC. Translated, it gives CASSSGGPSNYGYTF. This chain uses TRBV7-9 with TRBJ1-2; TRBD1 might be the D (6 bases). Per the germline V gene, CDR1 is SEHNR and CDR2 is FQNEAQ (reference sequence). The CDR3 has 15 residues. The V end was cut by 4 bases, the J end by 0 bases, with 12 bases between. The variable domain in full, completed from reference TRBV7-9 and TRBJ1-2, reads DTGVSQNPRHKITKRGQNVTFRCDPISEHNRLYWYRQTLGQGPEFLTYFQNEAQLEKSRLLSDRFSAERPKGSFSTLEIQRTEQGDSAMYLCASSSGGPSNYGYTFGSGTRLTVV.